The 22 T cell receptor beta chains below come from one sample, sequenced in a study of blood T cell repertoires in COVID-19. Libraries were prepared by immunoSEQ multiplex PCR; TCRdb keeps only in-frame clonotypes and omits some of them. The data show around 25,000 clones, about 90% seen once. The sequenced material came from peripheral blood. The receptors shown here come from a man between 65 and 80 years old with acute or convalescent COVID-19.

J is TRBJ2-1 and V is TRBV4-2, with 11 bases aligning to TRBD2. Germline CDR1 reads LGHNA; CDR2 reads YNFKEQ. The CDR3 consists of 17 residues. V shed 5 bases, J shed 4 bases, and the junction held 10 bases outside the gene matches. CDR3: CASSFGLAGDNYNEQFF. The CDR3 DNA sequence: TGTGCCAGCAGCTTTGGACTAGCGGGCGATAATTACAATGAGCAGTTCTTC.

This clone was detected once. This chain connects TRBV9 to TRBJ2-6, with D perhaps matching TRBD1 (6 bases). The germline V gene has CDR1 SGDLS and CDR2 YYNGEE. V shed 4 bases and J shed 0 bases, with 17 bases lying between them. There are 18 residues in the CDR3. CDR3 sequence reads: CASSPRGGEDSGANVLTF. The CDR3 coding sequence is TGTGCCAGCAGCCCTCGAGGGGGAGAAGACTCTGGGGCCAACGTCCTGACTTTC.

The CDR3 protein is CASRTSGSTGELFF. DNA for the CDR3: TGCGCCAGCAGGACTAGCGGGAGCACCGGGGAGCTGTTTTTT. The chain employs TRBV10-1 and TRBJ2-2; 12 nucleotides agree with TRBD2. Germline CDR1 WNHNN, CDR2 SYGVQD (reference sequence). The CDR3 is 14 amino acids. V was clipped by 6 bases and J by 4 bases; unmatched bases: 0.

The CDR3 loop is CASSSPDRGLGYEQYF. The CDR3 nucleotides read TGTGCCAGCAGCAGCCCCGACAGGGGGCTTGGGTACGAGCAGTACTTC. The V gene is TRBV9, the J gene TRBJ2-7; 10 bases match TRBD1. CDR1 SGDLS and CDR2 YYNGEE come from the germline V gene. The V segment lost 4 bases and the J segment 4 bases; nucleotides outside the gene matches: 11. The CDR3 runs 16 residues.

V gene TRBV6-5 combines with J gene TRBJ1-1; 9 nucleotides align to TRBD1. Germline V gene sequence: CDR1 MNHEY, CDR2 SVGAGI. J was trimmed by 1 base and V by 10 bases; bases with no gene match: 7. This CDR3 contains 14 residues. The CDR3 nucleotides are TGTGCCACCGAACTGGACAGGGGGAACACTGAAGCTTTCTTT. This translates into CATELDRGNTEAFF.

The chain employs TRBV27 and TRBJ1-1; 8 nucleotides line up with TRBD1. Germline lookup yields CDR1 MNHEY and CDR2 SMNVEV (reference sequence). This CDR3 is built from 13 residues. Germline trimming cut 3 bases from V and 4 bases from J; bases unmatched to any gene: 1. The CDR3 loop is CASSFRGLTEAFF. In DNA, the CDR3 is TGTGCCAGCAGTTTCAGGGGGCTCACTGAAGCTTTCTTT.

This chain links TRBV28 with TRBJ1-1; D not certain. The germline V and J ends were trimmed by 3 bases and 7 bases, with 6 bases remaining between them. Germline V gene lookup returns CDR1 MDHEN and CDR2 SYDVKM. The CDR3 contains 11 residues. The CDR3 protein is CASSFENEAFF. CDR3 bases: TGTGCCAGCAGTTTTGAGAATGAAGCTTTCTTT.

The chain joins TRBV5-4 to TRBJ2-1; 7 bases match TRBD1. The V segment lost 2 bases and the J segment 4 bases; nucleotides outside the gene matches: 3. Looked up from germline, CDR1 is SGHNT and CDR2 is YYREEE (reference sequence). The CDR3 runs to 14 residues. CDR3 loop: CASSFGTEYNEQFF. The CDR3 DNA reads as TGTGCCAGCAGCTTTGGGACAGAATACAATGAGCAGTTCTTC.

In DNA, the CDR3 is TGCGCCAGCAGCCGGACAGAATTAAATGAAAAACTGTTTTTT. Translated: CASSRTELNEKLFF. V usage is TRBV5-1 and J usage is TRBJ1-4; possibly TRBD1 for D (6 bases). Germline V gives CDR1 SGHRS, CDR2 YFSETQ. The V end was cut by 4 bases, the J end by 5 bases, with 12 bases between. There are 14 residues in the CDR3.

J is TRBJ1-2 and V is TRBV7-2, with 8 bases identical to TRBD1. CDR3 length: 13 amino acids. The J segment lost 8 bases and the V segment lost 3 bases, leaving 5 bases of the junction unmatched. The germline V gene has CDR1 SGHTA and CDR2 FQGNSA. CDR3 region: CASSLTGVDGYTF. The CDR3 bases are TGTGCCAGCAGCTTGACAGGGGTTGACGGCTACACCTTC.

The chain recombines TRBV14 with TRBJ2-1, with D unresolved. This CDR3 comprises 15 residues. V was pared by 1 base and J by 0 bases, with 7 bases between. CDR1 SGHDN and CDR2 FVKESK come from the germline V gene. The CDR3 here is CASSQGGSSYNEQFF. CDR3 nucleotides: TGTGCCAGCAGCCAAGGCGGCAGCTCCTACAATGAGCAGTTCTTC. Based on the CDR3 plus reference TRBV14 and TRBJ2-1, the full variable domain is EAGVTQFPSHSVIEKGQTVTLRCDPISGHDNLYWYRRVMGKEIKFLLHFVKESKQDESGMPNNRFLAERTGGTYSTLKVQPAELEDSGVYFCASSQGGSSYNEQFFGPGTRLTVL.

The chain employs TRBV2 and TRBJ1-2; D is ambiguous. CDR1 and CDR2 (germline): SNHLY, FYNNEI. With 1 base removed from V and 8 bases from J, the gap between germline ends came to 11 bases. This CDR3 contains 13 residues. CDR3 bases: TGTGCCAGCAGTGAAGGGGCAGGTCGGGGCTACACCTTC. This sequence encodes CASSEGAGRGYTF.

The chain has TRBV7-3 and TRBJ2-1; 7 bases are a match to TRBD2. CDR1 SGHTA and CDR2 FQGTGA come from the germline V gene. The CDR3 runs to 12 residues. V shed 5 bases and J 9 bases; nucleotides not matched to a gene: 4. This CDR3 is CASSPQRGEQFF. The CDR3 nucleotides are TGTGCCAGCAGCCCTCAGCGGGGTGAGCAGTTCTTC.

The chain has TRBV5-4 and TRBJ2-7; 9 bases line up with TRBD2. The V gene end was trimmed by 1 base and the J gene end by 3 bases; junction bases not matched to a gene: 2. CDR1 is SGHNT, CDR2 YYREEE, per germline (reference sequence). CDR3 length equals 14 residues. CDR3 nucleotides: TGTGCCAGCAGCTTGCCTAGCGGGGACTACGAGCAGTACTTC. Protein product: CASSLPSGDYEQYF.

As regards this clone: Germline and junction disagree at one end, which may indicate a read error. The chain is built from TRBV7-7 and TRBJ2-1, with 8 bases that match TRBD1. From germline, CDR1 is SSHAT and CDR2 FNYEAQ (reference sequence). The length of the CDR3 is 14 residues. The CDR3 region has the DNA TGTGCTAGCAGCTACGGACAGGGCAGTAATGAGCAGTTCTTC. Translating it yields CASSYGQGSNEQFF. Supplemented by reference TRBV7-7 and TRBJ2-1, the full variable domain reads GAGVSQSPRYKVTKRGQDVTLRCDPISSHATLYWYQQALGQGPEFLTYFNYEAQPDKSGLPSDRFSAERPEGSISTLTIQRTEQRDSAMYRCASSYGQGSNEQFFGPGTRLTVL.

The rearrangement links TRBV6-2 or TRBV6-3 to TRBJ2-7; 8 bases align to TRBD2. The CDR3 sequence is 14 residues long. V lost 0 bases, J lost 2 bases, and 0 bases stayed unmatched. Germline values: CDR1 MNHEY, CDR2 SVGEGT. In nucleotides, the CDR3 is TGTGCCAGCAGTTACTCGACTAGCGCCTACGAGCAGTACTTC. As protein: CASSYSTSAYEQYF.

The chain couples TRBV10-3 to TRBJ2-3; the D gene is possibly TRBD1 (6 bases). CDR1 is ENHRY, CDR2 SYGVKD, per germline. The ends were cut back, 5 bases at V and 2 bases at J, with 11 bases in the middle. The CDR3 runs 14 residues. This chain's CDR3 is CAISTGQTTDTQYF. In DNA, the CDR3 is TGTGCCATCAGTACGGGACAAACCACAGATACGCAGTATTTT.

V is TRBV5-6 and J is TRBJ1-2; D is possibly TRBD1 (5 bases). The CDR3 loop spans 14 amino acids. The ends were cut back, 0 bases at V and 3 bases at J, with 9 bases in the middle. CDR1 is SGHDT and CDR2 is YYEEEE in the germline V gene. DNA of the CDR3: TGTGCCAGCAGCTTGGCCCAGGGATACTATGGCTACACCTTC. Its translation is CASSLAQGYYGYTF.

The chain is built from TRBV6-6 and TRBJ1-1, with unresolved D. The V gene's germline CDR1 is MNHNY and CDR2 SVGAGI (reference sequence). Trimming stripped 6 bases from V and 2 bases from J, with 7 bases between. There are 12 residues in the CDR3. The CDR3 reads CASSPLNTEAFF. The CDR3 nucleotides are TGTGCCAGCAGCCCTCTCAACACTGAAGCTTTCTTT.

The chain combines TRBV4-3 with TRBJ1-1; perhaps TRBD1 as D (6 bases). Looked up from germline, CDR1 is LGHNA and CDR2 is YSLEER. CDR3 length: 16 amino acids. Trimming shortened V by 4 bases and J by 1 base, and 16 bases separated the two germline ends. The CDR3 sequence: CASSLLRGTPNTEAFF. The CDR3 nucleotides are TGCGCCAGCAGCCTCCTAAGGGGGACACCGAACACTGAAGCTTTCTTT.

The CDR3 DNA reads as TGTGCCAGCAGCTGGACAGGACAGGGAATAAACTATGGCTACACCTTC. Protein: CASSWTGQGINYGYTF. The chain links TRBV5-6 to TRBJ1-2; 8 positions agree with TRBD1. The CDR3 runs to 16 residues. Germline V gives CDR1 SGHDT, CDR2 YYEEEE. With 3 bases clipped from V and 2 bases from J, the junction kept 9 bases outside the gene matches.

The chain links TRBV3-1 (or the pseudogene TRBV3-2) to TRBJ1-2, with D uncertain. The V end lost 5 bases, the J end lost 2 bases, and 9 bases lay between the germline ends. Germline assignment: CDR1 LGHDT and CDR2 YNNKEL (reference sequence). The CDR3 spans 13 residues. The CDR3 sequence is CASSGDGNYGYTF. Written as DNA, the CDR3 is TGTGCCAGCAGCGGTGACGGGAACTATGGCTACACCTTC.